This T cell receptor (beta chain) was captured by sequencing in a study of blood T cell repertoires in COVID-19. Profiling relied on immunoSEQ multiplex PCR, and the TCRdb table lists in-frame clones only, not all of them. In the table there are 150,000 to 180,000 clones, about 83% of which are singletons. The source of this sequence is a woman aged 60-75 years with COVID-19, enrolled during active disease. The sample taken for sequencing was peripheral blood.

The CDR3 DNA follows: TGTGCCAGCAGGTCTGACAATGAGCAGTTCTTC. Residues: CASRSDNEQFF. The gene calls are TRBV28 and TRBJ2-1; D remains unclear. The CDR3 runs 11 residues. CDR1 MDHEN and CDR2 SYDVKM come from the germline V gene. V was trimmed by 6 bases and J by 5 bases, leaving 5 bases between them. The variable domain in full, with the rest retrieved from reference TRBV28 and TRBJ2-1, is DVKVTQSSRYLVKRTGEKVFLECVQDMDHENMFWYRQDPGLGLRLIYFSYDVKMKEKGDIPEGYSVSREKKERFSLILESASTNQTSMYLCASRSDNEQFFGPGTRLTVL.